The TCR beta chain described here comes from a study of blood T cells in healthy people across ages. Findings and limits, study-wide: Per million T cells, the diversity of TCR beta decreased roughly linearly as age advanced.

Alongside a J-beta primer mix, a sample-barcoded 5' primer served in a second PCR lasting roughly 6 to 11 cycles. TCRdb ran MiXCR on the 5' RACE reads and lists one entry per CDR3 protein. The table lists 1,500,000 or so distinct CDR3 sequences, approximately 43% of them singletons. This clonotype showed up just a few times. Its antigen is not identified. The CDR3 has 16 residues. The specimen sequenced was blood. The V gene is TRBV21-1, the J gene TRBJ2-7; the table calls TRBD1, which could not be checked here. TRBV21-1 represents a pseudogene. This clonotype was sampled from a woman aged 18-29 years in good health. For the CDR3, the DNA is TGTGCCAGCAGCAAAGCGCTGGAAACCAGGGTAGACGAGCAGTACTTC. Its translation is CASSKALETRVDEQYF.